Below, one T cell receptor beta chain is given with its context. Antigen specificity is unknown. A multiplex PCR was run with 60 Vbeta primers and 13 Jbeta primers. In the authors' workflow: Later, tens of millions of unique TCR beta chains were counted in an analysis, and roughly 11 million of them were shared. The data were produced by immunoSEQ multiplex PCR, yet TCRdb's version contains in-frame clones alone and is incomplete. D and trimming come from the DNA, and the V and J calls and clone size come from that table. The data hold 130,000 to 150,000 clones, with about four fifths observed a single time. CDR3 length equals 16 residues. Germline lookup yields CDR1 LGHNA and CDR2 YSLEER. V was pared by 0 bases and J by 8 bases, with 19 bases between. Those who donated were healthy bone marrow donors. These data belong to a study of cytomegalovirus exposure and HLA in healthy donors. General study points: High sensitivity and specificity were reportedly achieved when the classifier diagnosed cytomegalovirus status.

This clonotype was obtained from a female donor in good health and CMV-seronegative. Sequencing input: PBMCs. The chain joins TRBV4-3 to TRBJ1-2; D possibly corresponds to TRBD1 (6 bases). Here the CDR3 DNA reads TGCGCCAGCAGCCAAGACGTAGGCAGGGGCACGTACGGCTACACCTTC. Residues: CASSQDVGRGTYGYTF.